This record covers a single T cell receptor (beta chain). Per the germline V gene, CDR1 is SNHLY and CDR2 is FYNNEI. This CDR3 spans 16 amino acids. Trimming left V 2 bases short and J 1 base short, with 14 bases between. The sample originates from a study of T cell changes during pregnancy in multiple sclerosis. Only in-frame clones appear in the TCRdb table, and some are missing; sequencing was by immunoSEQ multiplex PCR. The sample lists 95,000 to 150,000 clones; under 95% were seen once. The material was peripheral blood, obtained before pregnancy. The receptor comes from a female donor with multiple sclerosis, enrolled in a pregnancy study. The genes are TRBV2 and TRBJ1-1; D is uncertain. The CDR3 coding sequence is TGTGCCAGCAGTGAACTGAGGGCTACTAAGAACACTGAAGCTTTCTTT. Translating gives CASSELRATKNTEAFF.